The clone carrying this T cell receptor beta chain was recorded once. The target antigen is unknown. The assay was immunoSEQ multiplex PCR, and TCRdb's table has in-frame clones only and misses some. The data show more than 900,000 clones, with 70% to 80% seen just once and roughly 0.61% held by the top ten. The CDR3 spans 15 residues. Germline loops: CDR1 MGHRA, CDR2 YSYEKL. With 2 bases removed from V and 1 base from J, the gap between germline ends came to 11 bases. The data are from a study of shared clonotypes between healthy human individuals. The wider study: Each donor's CD4 naive and CD4 memory cells filled three plates apiece, CD8 naive two, and CD8 memory one.

General study results and limits: Only blood was sampled; tissue repertoires likely differ.

The gene calls are TRBV4-1 and TRBJ1-1; D is unresolved. The receptor was derived from a man in his late teens or twenties in good health. Some clones in this sample may be carry-over from other donors' samples. The sample consisted of memory CD4+ T cells from PBMCs. Noted subset: CD45RA-negative fraction. In DNA form, the CDR3 reads TGCGCCAGCAGCCAATTGGGAACGTCGAACACTGAAGCTTTCTTT. It codes for CASSQLGTSNTEAFF.